Below, one T cell receptor beta chain is given with its context. This clonotype was seen repeatedly, ten times or more. What antigen it recognizes has not been identified. Base-call qualities are not available, and no considerably larger clone is one nucleotide away. The library came from 5' RACE. Data came from an Illumina HiSeq 2000. Template switching added a universal primer binding site, and the final cDNA carried a unique molecular identifier that allowed TCR cDNA molecules to be counted accurately. First-strand cDNA for TCR alpha and beta chains was synthesized from specific primers in the conserved constant-segment region. To control for contamination, each cDNA library was double barcoded with a SMART-Mk sample barcode plus Illumina barcodes. TruSeq adapter sequences and Illumina sample barcodes were added in two successive PCR steps. Sequencing of the TCR alpha and beta cDNA libraries was done on the Illumina HiSeq platform using custom primers. In the authors' own workflow: Unique molecular identifiers were extracted from raw reads with MiGEC, and CDR3 positions were determined with MiXCR. Recombination models were inferred per individual with the repgenHMM and IGoR tools using an EM algorithm. Shared clonotypes were analyzed with the tcR package in R, and sharing was normalized by the product of cloneset sizes. To study raw recombination free of thymic and clonal selection effects, out-of-frame nonproductive sequences were analyzed. TCRdb took the public reads, trimmed them with fastp at Q25, ran MiXCR for clone calling and kept in-frame beta chains. When rows share a CDR3 protein, they turn into one entry using the most common DNA and genes. None of the V and J calls come from the authors' own analysis; TCRdb made them. Within this sample are around 340,000 distinct CDR3 sequences, with roughly an eighth of them counted one time only. The ten biggest clones cover approximately 7.9% of the sample.

This record belongs to a study of identical twins (dated by TCRdb to the mid-2010s). Study-wide context: TCR alpha and beta repertoires from monozygotic twins, unrelated adults of various ages and cord blood were deep-sequenced to test whether fetal clonotypes persist. To rule out contamination, the twin experiments were replicated at different times with different library preparation protocols.

Only healthy Caucasian donors were included. The twin cohort comprised three pairs of female monozygotic twins, all aged roughly 18 to 30 years. Positive isolation kits from Invitrogen were used to isolate the CD4+ and CD8+ T cell populations. Broader findings and caveats from the paper: Recombination models systematically underestimated out-of-frame TCR alpha sharing in monozygotic twins but agreed with sharing between unrelated individuals. Conclusions relied on cross-sectional statistical analysis, since the same donors could not be followed over many years. Excess twin sharing in beta out-of-frame sequences was weaker because fewer shared sequences lowered the signal-to-noise ratio. Fewer insertions were carried by abundant cord blood beta clonotypes; a weaker similar trend was observed in young adult naive repertoires, while no such trend was observed in memory repertoires. Zero-insertion analyses could be partly confounded by invariant T cells such as MAIT and iNKT, although diverse VJ usage argued against such confounding for most clonotypes. Compared with coincidental sharing between unrelated individuals, an excess of low generation-probability sequences was observed among out-of-frame TCR alpha sequences shared between twins.

The same data also went into a second study, on yellow fever vaccine responses in identical twins. In that second paper, the authors write: According to the authors, in identical twins the way T cells responded to vaccination appeared partly convergent and partly personalized. In identical twins, the study followed T cell clones that responded to the vaccine with precision.

The specimen sequenced was CD8+ T cells sorted from blood. This TCR came from a woman aged 18-35 years in good health.

The CDR3 protein sequence reads: CASSLEGAEETQYF. The nucleotide sequence is given as TGTGCCAGCAGTTTAGAGGGGGCGGAAGAGACCCAGTACTTC. The rearrangement combines TRBV12-3 or TRBV12-4 with TRBJ2-5; TRBD1 lines up with 7 middle nucleotides. V trim: 1 base; J trim: 3 bases; unmatched bases: 2. Its CDR3 holds 14 amino acids, cysteine through phenylalanine. Kept here is only the CDR3 DNA, which spans 42 bases and is read in frame from base 1.